This entry lists 9 T cell receptor beta chains sequenced from one sample in a study of response to subunit inactivated influenza vaccine. TCRdb independently ran MiXCR on the RT-PCR reads; one entry per CDR3 protein. This sample has about 480,000 distinct CDR3 sequences, with 11% found just once. This specimen was PBMCs from blood, taken about 40 days after vaccination. Source of these receptors: a man aged 50-60 years who received an inactivated influenza vaccine.

This rearrangement joins TRBV15 to TRBJ2-5, with 10 nucleotides matching TRBD1. Looked up from germline, CDR1 is LNHNV and CDR2 is YYDKDF (reference sequence). The V segment lost 1 base and the J segment 5 bases; nucleotides outside the gene matches: 7. The CDR3 is made up of 16 amino acids. CDR3 nucleotides: TGTGCCACCAGCAGAGTCGGACAGGGGGTGGGCGAGACCCAGTACTTC. As protein: CATSRVGQGVGETQYF.

Many counts were recorded for this clonotype. V is TRBV10-3 and J is TRBJ1-1; D gene ambiguous. V shed 6 bases and J shed 4 bases, with 9 bases lying between them. CDR1 is ENHRY, CDR2 SYGVKD, per germline. The CDR3 is 12 residues long. The CDR3 is CAIRAEVTEAFF. CDR3 nucleotides: TGTGCCATCAGGGCCGAAGTCACTGAAGCTTTCTTT.

This clonotype was seen a few times. V usage is TRBV12-3 or TRBV12-4 and J usage is TRBJ1-5; 9 nucleotides match TRBD1. V was pared by 7 bases and J by 6 bases, with 7 bases of the junction left unmatched. The CDR3 is 14 amino acids. CDR3 in amino acids: CASTLTGGGQPQHF. The CDR3 DNA reads as TGTGCCAGCACCCTCACAGGGGGCGGTCAGCCCCAGCATTTT.

In its sample, this clonotype was seen a few times. V and J are TRBV29-1 and TRBJ2-7; D might be TRBD1 or TRBD2, each matching 6 bases. Trimming cost V 5 bases and J 7 bases, with 15 bases left between them. CDR1 is SQVTM, CDR2 ANQGSEA, per germline. The CDR3 length is 12 residues. CDR3 loop: CSVSRGGGEQYF. The CDR3 DNA reads TGCAGCGTTTCCAGGGGAGGTGGAGAGCAGTACTTC.

The table lists this clonotype with many counts. The V and J genes are TRBV6-2 or TRBV6-3 and TRBJ2-7; no firm D call. Between the trimmed V and J ends, which lost 7 bases and 3 bases, there was a span of 13 bases. The germline V gene has CDR1 MNHEY and CDR2 SVGEGT. The CDR3 has 13 amino acids. Here the CDR3 reads CASKLRVYYEQYF. DNA for the CDR3: TGTGCCAGCAAACTAAGGGTGTACTACGAGCAGTACTTC.

This clonotype has ten or more counts. The V and J genes are TRBV9 and TRBJ2-3; maybe TRBD1 (6 bases). The V and J ends lost 0 bases and 5 bases respectively, with 16 bases between them. Germline CDR1 and CDR2: SGDLS and YYNGEE. This CDR3 spans 16 amino acids. The CDR3, as DNA: TGTGCCAGCAGCGTAGGTTCACAGGGAATAATAGATACGCAGTATTTT. It specifies CASSVGSQGIIDTQYF.

The rearrangement links TRBV6-1 to TRBJ1-2, with D unresolved. V was cut by 6 bases and J by 4 bases, with 15 bases left in between. This CDR3 spans 14 amino acids. Per the germline V gene, CDR1 is MNHNS and CDR2 is SASEGT. This CDR3 reads CASRSPTGVYGYTF. The CDR3 DNA reads TGTGCCAGCAGATCACCGACGGGTGTCTATGGCTACACCTTC.

Only a few counts were recorded for this clonotype. The chain links TRBV4-1 to TRBJ1-1; D is uncertain. The V gene lost 0 bases and the J gene lost 4 bases, with 12 bases spanning the gap. There are 15 residues in the CDR3. Germline CDR1 MGHRA, CDR2 YSYEKL. The CDR3 loop reads CASSQDHSGVTEAFF. CDR3 nucleotides: TGCGCCAGCAGCCAAGACCACAGTGGGGTCACTGAAGCTTTCTTT.

This clonotype has at least ten counts. The rearrangement uses TRBV5-1 and TRBJ2-7, with D perhaps matching TRBD1 (5 bases). CDR1 and CDR2 (germline): SGHRS, YFSETQ. The CDR3 totals 14 residues. Trimming took 6 bases from V and 1 from J, leaving 14 bases between them. As DNA, the CDR3 is TGCGCCAGCACTCCCCAGGGAAGGTCCTACGAGCAGTACTTC. This codes for CASTPQGRSYEQYF.